These 15 T cell receptor beta chains share one sample of origin, sequenced in a study of shared clonotypes between healthy human individuals. Assay: immunoSEQ multiplex PCR; the TCRdb copy retains only in-frame clones and omits some. This table holds millions of clones, more than 85% found once. The naive CD8 fraction comprised CD45RO-negative cells positively selected for CCR7 and excluded terminally differentiated effector memory CD45RA+ cells. The sample taken for sequencing was naive CD8+ T cells from PBMCs. These receptors all come from a man between 18 and 29 years old in good health. Some clones in this sample may be carry-over from other donors' samples.

This rearrangement joins TRBV11-2 to TRBJ2-2, with TRBD2 matching over 8 bases. The CDR3 is 18 residues long. Trimming cost V 7 bases and J 3 bases; bases outside gene matches: 16. The V gene's germline CDR1 is SGHAT and CDR2 FQNNGV. The CDR3 DNA follows: TGTGCCAGCACCACCCCAGGGTGGCGGGAGGAGTACACCGGGGAGCTGTTTTTT. Residues: CASTTPGWREEYTGELFF.

The chain uses TRBV4-1 and TRBJ1-4, with 11 bases aligning to TRBD1. J was trimmed by 8 bases and V by 4 bases; bases with no gene match: 6. The CDR3 spans 15 residues. The V gene's germline CDR1 is MGHRA and CDR2 YSYEKL. The CDR3 sequence is CASSPRDRGGEKLFF. CDR3 nucleotide sequence: TGCGCCAGCAGCCCCCGGGACAGGGGGGGCGAAAAACTGTTTTTT.

In this sample, this clone turned up a few times. The chain couples TRBV7-2 to TRBJ1-1; D may be TRBD1 (6 bases). The CDR3 is 16 residues long. V lost 5 bases, J lost 1 base, and 17 bases lay in between. Germline V gene sequence: CDR1 SGHTA, CDR2 FQGNSA. CDR3 sequence (DNA): TGTGCCAGCAGCCCTAAGGGGGGACGAGGGAACACTGAAGCTTTCTTT. Translation: CASSPKGGRGNTEAFF.

This clone appeared a single time. This chain uses TRBV5-1 with TRBJ2-1, with a tentative D call TRBD2 (7 bases). V was shortened by 0 bases and J by 8 bases, with 27 bases between the two germline ends. This CDR3 is built from 19 residues. Germline loops: CDR1 SGHRS, CDR2 YFSETQ. CDR3 sequence: CASSLAGLAVTSGGHEQFF. The CDR3 DNA is TGCGCCAGCAGCTTGGCGGGGCTAGCGGTTACCTCTGGGGGCCATGAGCAGTTCTTC.

This chain links TRBV4-3 with TRBJ2-3; no definite D call. The CDR3 consists of 18 residues. CDR1 and CDR2 (germline): LGHNA, YSLEER. Trimming stripped 4 bases from V and 2 bases from J, with 22 bases between. CDR3 loop: CASSPSLGQPITTDTQYF. CDR3 nucleotides: TGCGCCAGCAGCCCTTCACTTGGGCAGCCTATAACCACAGATACGCAGTATTTT.

In its sample, this clone was seen once. This CDR3 is also generated by other DNA sequences in the sample. V is TRBV7-9 and J is TRBJ1-1, with D possibly matching TRBD1 (5 bases). CDR1 is SEHNR and CDR2 is FQNEAQ in the germline V gene (reference sequence). The CDR3 contains 14 residues. With 5 bases removed from V and 2 bases from J, the gap between germline ends came to 12 bases. In DNA form, the CDR3 reads TGTGCCAGCAGCCCACCGGGGGTAAACACTGAAGCTTTCTTT. Its translation is CASSPPGVNTEAFF.

The V call is TRBV27, the J call TRBJ1-5, with D unresolved. The CDR3 runs 13 residues. Germline CDR1 is MNHEY and CDR2 is SMNVEV (reference sequence). V dropped 6 bases and J dropped 3 bases, with 9 bases sitting between them. Here the CDR3 reads CASSPQLNQPQHF. CDR3 bases: TGTGCCAGCAGCCCCCAACTCAATCAGCCCCAGCATTTT.

The chain carries TRBV9 and TRBJ1-1, with 7 positions matching TRBD1. CDR1 is SGDLS and CDR2 is YYNGEE in the germline V gene. V trimming: 3 bases; J trimming: 7 bases; junction bases outside the gene matches: 6. This CDR3 has 13 amino acids. The CDR3 loop is CASSGRDSYEAFF. The CDR3 nucleotides read TGTGCCAGCAGCGGTCGGGACAGCTATGAAGCTTTCTTT.

CDR3 nucleotides: TGTGCCAGCAGCCCCCGGTTGGGCGACGACGAGCAGTACTTC. Encoded protein: CASSPRLGDDEQYF. The rearrangement links TRBV27 to TRBJ2-7; no clear D gene. CDR1 is MNHEY, CDR2 SMNVEV, per germline (reference sequence). Trimming pared 6 bases from V and 5 bases from J, leaving 17 bases between. The CDR3 totals 14 residues.

CDR3: CASSATGQSGNYGYTF. DNA for the CDR3: TGCGCCAGCAGCGCTACGGGACAGTCGGGAAACTATGGCTACACCTTC. This chain links TRBV5-1 with TRBJ1-2; 7 nucleotides align to TRBD1. V gave up 4 bases and J gave up 2 bases; unmatched junction bases: 11. CDR3 size: 16 residues. Germline assignment: CDR1 SGHRS and CDR2 YFSETQ.

This clone came up once. The V and J genes are TRBV7-9 and TRBJ2-7, with D unresolved. CDR1 and CDR2 (germline): SEHNR, FQNEAQ (reference sequence). V shed 3 bases and J shed 4 bases, with 13 bases lying between them. The CDR3 consists of 14 residues. The CDR3 DNA reads TGTGCCAGCAGCTTTTCAAGCCCCGGATACGAGCAGTACTTC. Translated, it gives CASSFSSPGYEQYF.

The CDR3 here is CASSFGGRAGNEQFF. Here the CDR3 DNA reads TGTGCCAGCAGCTTCGGCGGGAGGGCAGGGAATGAGCAGTTCTTC. The J gene is TRBJ2-1, the V gene TRBV7-9; 9 bases match TRBD2. The CDR3 has 15 amino acids. J lost 7 bases, V lost 3 bases, and 7 bases had no gene match. The germline CDR1 and CDR2 sequences are SEHNR and FQNEAQ (reference sequence).

The table lists this clone with a count of one. This sequence joins TRBV6-6 and TRBJ2-2; D unresolved. CDR1 and CDR2 from the germline V gene are MNHNY and SVGAGI (reference sequence). There are 16 residues in the CDR3. The V end was cut by 0 bases, the J end by 7 bases, with 15 bases between. The CDR3 region is CASSYSLPVYRGELFF. CDR3 nucleotides: TGTGCCAGCAGTTACTCGTTGCCCGTCTACCGCGGGGAGCTGTTTTTT.

V and J are TRBV4-3 and TRBJ2-2; 8 nucleotides line up with TRBD2. This CDR3 comprises 15 residues. Germline loops: CDR1 LGHNA, CDR2 YSLEER. The V gene end was trimmed by 1 base and the J gene end by 4 bases; junction bases not matched to a gene: 2. CDR3 residues: CASSQGTSSTGELFF. CDR3 bases: TGCGCCAGCAGCCAAGGGACTAGCAGCACCGGGGAGCTGTTTTTT.

This clone was recorded only once. The rearrangement uses TRBV15 and TRBJ2-1, with D hard to call. The ends were cut back, 0 bases at V and 9 bases at J, with 15 bases in the middle. This CDR3 is built from 15 residues. Germline CDR1 LNHNV, CDR2 YYDKDF (reference sequence). In DNA form, the CDR3 reads TGTGCCACCAGCAGAGATAAGGCGTTGATATTTGAGCAGTTCTTC. This translates into CATSRDKALIFEQFF.